These 10 T cell receptor beta chains were sequenced from one sample in a study of OX40 agonist ivuxolimab in advanced cancers. The data were produced by immunoSEQ multiplex PCR, yet TCRdb's version contains in-frame clones alone and is incomplete. The sample includes tens of thousands of clones, 85% to 90% of them seen just once. This specimen consisted of CD4+ or CD8+ T cells sorted from blood, obtained in a trial of the OX40 agonist ivuxolimab. These receptors were obtained from an adult with an advanced solid tumor such as melanoma, head and neck, liver or kidney cancer.

This chain links TRBV11-3 with TRBJ2-1; 8 positions match TRBD2. Germline assignment: CDR1 SGHNT and CDR2 YENEEA. This CDR3 has 18 residues. With V trimmed by 5 bases and J by 4 bases, 16 bases remained unmatched. CDR3 residues: CASSLTPGGGVSYNEQFF. The CDR3 DNA sequence: TGTGCCAGCAGCCTAACGCCCGGGGGGGGAGTGAGTTACAATGAGCAGTTCTTC. The full variable domain, its missing parts supplied by reference TRBV11-3 and TRBJ2-1, is EAGVVQSPRYKIIEKKQPVAFWCNPISGHNTLYWYLQNLGQGPELLIRYENEEAVDDSQLPKDRFSAERLKGVDSTLKIQPAELGDSAVYLCASSLTPGGGVSYNEQFFGPGTRLTVL.

This CDR3 is CAIRGTGGNQPQHF. The CDR3 DNA reads TGTGCCATCAGAGGTACAGGGGGTAATCAGCCCCAGCATTTT. The gene calls are TRBV10-3 and TRBJ1-5; TRBD1 matches 8 bases. Germline CDR1 and CDR2: ENHRY and SYGVKD. J gave up 4 bases and V 6 bases, and 5 bases lay outside the gene matches. The CDR3 sequence is 14 residues long.

J is TRBJ1-5 and V is TRBV30; D uncertain. Per the germline V gene, CDR1 is GTSNPN and CDR2 is SVGIG (reference sequence). This CDR3 has 13 residues. V lost 3 bases and J 0 bases, leaving 6 bases between the germline ends. CDR3 amino acids: CAWSVNSNQPQHF. The CDR3 DNA reads as TGTGCCTGGAGCGTCAATAGCAATCAGCCCCAGCATTTT.

This clone has only one observation. This sequence joins TRBV4-1 and TRBJ1-2; D is ambiguous. V lost 1 base and J lost 8, with 17 bases in between. In germline, CDR1 is MGHRA, CDR2 YSYEKL. The length of the CDR3 is 15 residues. CDR3: CASSQGPRPREGYTF. CDR3 nucleotide sequence: TGCGCCAGCAGCCAAGGGCCGAGGCCCCGGGAGGGCTACACCTTC.

This chain joins TRBV9 and TRBJ2-5; 8 bases align to TRBD2. This CDR3 has 14 amino acids. Per the germline V gene, CDR1 is SGDLS and CDR2 is YYNGEE. J lost 4 bases, V lost 0 bases, and 2 bases had no gene match. The DNA of the CDR3 is TGTGCCAGCAGCGTAGCGGGAGGGCCAGAGACCCAGTACTTC. Amino acids: CASSVAGGPETQYF. Full variable domain (rest looked up from reference TRBV9 and TRBJ2-5): DSGVTQTPKHLITATGQRVTLRCSPRSGDLSVYWYQQSLDQGLQFLIQYYNGEERAKGNILERFSAQQFPDLHSELNLSSLELGDSALYFCASSVAGGPETQYFGPGTRLLVL.

This chain connects TRBV5-1 to TRBJ2-7; D call uncertain. Trimming pared 2 bases from V and 0 bases from J, leaving 9 bases between. From germline, CDR1 is SGHRS and CDR2 YFSETQ. The CDR3 consists of 14 residues. The CDR3 bases are TGCGCCAGCAGCTTCGTGGGAAGCTCCTACGAGCAGTACTTC. As protein: CASSFVGSSYEQYF.

The chain employs TRBV28 and TRBJ1-3; weak D call: TRBD1 (5 bases). Trimming removed 4 bases from V and 0 bases from J, with 16 bases in between. This CDR3 is 17 amino acids long. Germline CDR1 MDHEN, CDR2 SYDVKM. The CDR3 DNA follows: TGTGCCAGCAGTTCTCAGCCGGCGACAGCCTCTGGAAACACCATATATTTT. It codes for CASSSQPATASGNTIYF.

The genes are TRBV4-1 and TRBJ2-3; D might be TRBD2 (6 bases). V lost 1 base, J lost 3 bases, and 11 bases lay in between. In germline, CDR1 is MGHRA, CDR2 YSYEKL. This CDR3 contains 15 residues. The CDR3, as DNA: TGCGCCAGCAGCCAAGCGGGAGTTTTTACAGATACGCAGTATTTT. This gives the protein CASSQAGVFTDTQYF.

V and J are TRBV10-3 and TRBJ2-1; no reliable D call. There are 18 residues in the CDR3. Germline CDR1 reads ENHRY; CDR2 reads SYGVKD. With 0 bases removed from V and 4 bases from J, the gap between germline ends came to 19 bases. CDR3 in amino acids: CAISESPLRVGSYNEQFF. The CDR3 DNA sequence: TGTGCCATCAGTGAGTCTCCCCTAAGAGTGGGCTCTTACAATGAGCAGTTCTTC.

This clone was seen once. This sample includes further DNA sequences coding for the same CDR3. The chain uses TRBV5-1 and TRBJ2-3, with a weak D call TRBD1 (5 bases). Deletions cut 2 bases from V and 2 bases from J, with 18 bases between. CDR1 SGHRS and CDR2 YFSETQ come from the germline V gene. The CDR3 has 17 amino acids. The CDR3 DNA follows: TGCGCCAGCAGCTTCGGCGCCTTAGGGGAACCCACAGATACGCAGTATTTT. It encodes CASSFGALGEPTDTQYF.